A single T cell receptor beta chain is shown here with its context. Clones were sequenced by immunoSEQ multiplex PCR, and TCRdb holds only the in-frame ones, with some missing. The sample records just over 55,000 clones, roughly 93% being singletons. The CDR3 consists of 19 residues. CDR1 and CDR2 (germline): SEHNR, FQNEAQ (reference sequence). After removal of 4 bases from V and 3 bases from J, the junction contained 20 bases not matched to a gene. This entry is derived from a study of technical replicates of blood from a handful of donors. The chain carries TRBV7-9 and TRBJ2-7; TRBD1 matches 8 bases. This TCR came from a human donor in good health. Some clones in this sample may be carry-over from other donors' samples. The sample was PBMCs. For the CDR3, the DNA is TGTGCCAGCAGCTCATCCGGGACAGGTTATAGATTCAGGGTCTACGAGCAGTACTTC. Amino acids: CASSSSGTGYRFRVYEQYF.